The next 12 T cell receptor beta chains were all read from a single sample in a study of blood T cell repertoires in COVID-19. The assay was immunoSEQ multiplex PCR, and TCRdb's table has in-frame clones only and misses some. The top ten clones hold about 2.3% of a sample with 200,000 to 250,000 clones, 65% to 85% of them seen once. Sequencing was done on a sample of peripheral blood. The source of these receptors is a woman in her sixties or seventies with acute or convalescent COVID-19.

A single count supports this clone. The chain recombines TRBV5-1 with TRBJ2-1; possible D gene TRBD2, 6 bases. The CDR3 extends over 15 amino acids. With 1 base removed from V and 2 bases from J, the gap between germline ends came to 10 bases. The germline V gene encodes CDR1 SGHRS and CDR2 YFSETQ. CDR3 sequence: CASSLIAEPYNEQFF. CDR3 DNA sequence: TGCGCCAGCAGCTTGATAGCGGAACCCTACAATGAGCAGTTCTTC.

Only a few counts were recorded for this clone. V usage is TRBV7-9 and J usage is TRBJ1-1, with D unresolved. CDR1 SEHNR and CDR2 FQNEAQ come from the germline V gene (reference sequence). This CDR3 is 12 amino acids long. With 3 bases removed from V and 5 bases from J, the gap between germline ends came to 7 bases. CDR3 in DNA: TGTGCCAGCAGCTTTACGGGGACTGAAGCTTTCTTT. Encoded protein: CASSFTGTEAFF.

The V and J genes are TRBV25-1 and TRBJ1-2; no clear D. CDR1 and CDR2 (germline): MGHDK, SYGVNS. V lost 4 bases, J lost 4 bases, and 10 bases lay in between. This CDR3 has 13 amino acids. CDR3 sequence reads: CASSARVGYGYTF. In nucleotides, the CDR3 is TGTGCCAGCAGTGCTCGGGTTGGCTATGGCTACACCTTC.

The chain combines TRBV6-2 or TRBV6-3 with TRBJ1-2; 9 bases fit TRBD1. This CDR3 has 13 amino acids. Germline V gene data show CDR1 as MNHEY and CDR2 as SVGEGT. The J segment lost 5 bases and the V segment lost 6 bases, leaving 4 bases of the junction unmatched. The CDR3 loop reads CASSDRGVYGYTF. The CDR3 region has the DNA TGTGCCAGCAGCGACAGGGGGGTTTATGGCTACACCTTC.

V is TRBV7-6 and J is TRBJ2-1; a weak D match, TRBD2 (6 bases). Deletions cut 1 base from V and 8 bases from J, with 9 bases between. CDR3 length equals 13 residues. The germline V gene has CDR1 SGHVS and CDR2 FNYEAQ. The CDR3 DNA reads as TGTGCCAGCAGCTTAGGCGGGATCGATGAGCAGTTCTTC. Its translation is CASSLGGIDEQFF.

This chain joins TRBV11-2 and TRBJ1-6; possibly TRBD1 for D (5 bases). The V gene's germline CDR1 is SGHAT and CDR2 FQNNGV. V dropped 0 bases and J dropped 13 bases, with 13 bases sitting between them. This CDR3 is built from 14 residues. This chain's CDR3 is CASSLDRVRSPLHF. In nucleotides, the CDR3 is TGTGCCAGCAGCTTAGACAGGGTGCGTAGCCCCCTCCACTTT. Using reference TRBV11-2 and TRBJ1-6 for the parts outside the CDR3, the full variable domain is EAGVAQSPRYKIIEKRQSVAFWCNPISGHATLYWYQQILGQGPKLLIQFQNNGVVDDSQLPKDRFSAERLKGVDSTLKIQPAKLEDSAVYLCASSLDRVRSPLHFGNGTRLTVT.

This rearrangement joins TRBV9 to TRBJ1-2, with D possibly being TRBD1 (6 bases). Germline V lookup: CDR1 SGDLS, CDR2 YYNGEE. The ends were cut back, 4 bases at V and 3 bases at J, with 10 bases in the middle. The CDR3 loop spans 13 amino acids. The CDR3 bases are TGTGCCAGCAGCCCGAGGGGGTACTATGGCTACACCTTC. Translation gives CASSPRGYYGYTF.

This clone has more than one count but fewer than ten. The sample has other DNA sequences that encode this CDR3 too. The chain combines TRBV6-1 with TRBJ1-2; no clear D. CDR1 MNHNS and CDR2 SASEGT come from the germline V gene. V was trimmed by 3 bases and J by 8 bases, leaving 7 bases between them. This CDR3 has 11 amino acids. CDR3 DNA: TGTGCCAGCAGTGAGGCGGGAGGCTACACCTTC. This gives the protein CASSEAGGYTF.

CDR3 in DNA: TGTGCCAGCAGCCAAGATCTGGGGGGAATTTCCTATGGCTACACCTTC. Protein: CASSQDLGGISYGYTF. The V gene is TRBV14, the J gene TRBJ1-2; TRBD1 is a possible D gene (5 bases). Per germline, CDR1 SGHDN and CDR2 FVKESK. The CDR3 loop spans 16 amino acids. The V and J ends lost 0 bases and 4 bases respectively, with 15 bases between them.

The CDR3, as DNA: TGTGCCTCCTTAGTGACAGGCGGGTACAATGAGCAGTTCTTC. Amino acid sequence: CASLVTGGYNEQFF. The V gene is TRBV30, the J gene TRBJ2-1, with D possibly matching TRBD1 (6 bases). Trimming left V 7 bases short and J 4 bases short, with 17 bases between. The germline V gene has CDR1 GTSNPN and CDR2 SVGIG (reference sequence). The CDR3 is made up of 14 amino acids. Together with reference TRBV30 and TRBJ2-1, the CDR3 gives the full variable domain: SQTIHQWPATLVQPVGSPLSLECTVEGTSNPNLYWYRQAAGRGLQLLFYSVGIGQISSEVPQNLSASRPQDRQFILSSKKLLLSDSGFYLCASLVTGGYNEQFFGPGTRLTVL.

The chain is built from TRBV19 and TRBJ1-1; 7 bases align to TRBD1. After removal of 5 bases from V and 3 bases from J, the junction contained 6 bases not matched to a gene. Looked up from germline, CDR1 is LNHDA and CDR2 is SQIVND (reference sequence). This CDR3 region has 14 residues. CDR3 protein: CASSALGQHTEAFF. The CDR3 region has the DNA TGTGCCAGTAGTGCCCTGGGACAGCACACTGAAGCTTTCTTT.

This chain uses TRBV3-1 (or the pseudogene TRBV3-2) with TRBJ1-2; 9 bases map to TRBD1. The CDR3 loop spans 14 amino acids. J was trimmed by 7 bases and V by 0 bases; bases with no gene match: 3. Per the germline V gene, CDR1 is LGHDT and CDR2 is YNNKEL (reference sequence). The CDR3 DNA is TGTGCCAGCAGCCAAGACGACAGGGGGGCTGGCTACACCTTC. This codes for CASSQDDRGAGYTF.